This T cell receptor (beta chain) was sequenced during a study of blood T cells in healthy people across ages. With respect to this clonotype: Mismatch with germline at one junction end may stem from a read error.

CDR3 size: 14 residues. CDR1 is SGDLS and CDR2 is YYNGEE in the germline V gene. With a J-beta primer mix and a sample-barcoded 5' primer, a second PCR ran about 7 to 12 cycles. TCRdb used MiXCR to reprocess the 5' RACE reads, holding one entry per CDR3 protein. The sample holds roughly 1.9 million distinct CDR3 sequences, more than 35% seen once. The receptor comes from a human donor in good health. This chain links TRBV9 with TRBJ2-5; the D is unclear. Sequenced: blood. CDR3 loop: CASSVGGNKESQYF. CDR3 DNA: TGTGCCAGCAGCGTAGGGGGTAACAAAGAGAGCCAGTACTTC.